This paragraph covers one TCR beta chain sequence. Its specificity is not known. The data derive from a study of T cell responses to AZD1222 COVID-19 vaccine. Study findings and constraints: Most donors were white British, females outnumbered males, and clonal diversity was possibly underestimated.

Here immunoSEQ multiplex PCR was the method, and the copy in TCRdb shows in-frame clones only, minus some. The sample shows 130,000 or so clones, around 94% of them seen only once. This receptor was obtained from an adult in good health. Sequenced material: peripheral blood, taken on day 0 of AZD1222 vaccination.

The CDR3 region is CASSPGTDLEGYTF. The DNA of the CDR3 is TGTGCCAGCAGCCCAGGGACGGACCTAGAGGGCTACACCTTC. The chain employs TRBV7-9 and TRBJ1-2, with a weak D call TRBD1 (5 bases). The V end lost 5 bases, the J end lost 8 bases, and 18 bases lay between the germline ends. This CDR3 spans 14 amino acids. Germline loops: CDR1 SEHNR, CDR2 FQNEAQ (reference sequence).